This T cell receptor beta chain originates from a study of cytomegalovirus exposure and HLA in healthy donors. Study-level points and caveats: The investigators catalogued 160 or so TCR beta chains as cytomegalovirus-associated. The finding came from a later analysis; first-cohort TCR clusters tended to co-occur in the 90 to 150 validation repertoires.

TCRdb keeps only in-frame clones here, not all; method: immunoSEQ multiplex PCR. The sample has some 76,000 clones, roughly 94% seen once. Concerning this clone: The antigen remains undetermined.

Per germline, CDR1 LGHNA and CDR2 YNFKEQ. V trimming: 2 bases; J trimming: 2 bases; junction bases outside the gene matches: 8. This CDR3 is 17 amino acids long. Sequences were obtained from PBMCs. The genes are TRBV4-2 and TRBJ2-7; 11 nucleotides line up with TRBD1. This sequence originates from a woman between 18 and 29 years old in good health and CMV-seropositive. This CDR3 reads CASSQYGQGADAYEQYF. CDR3 in DNA: TGTGCCAGCAGCCAATACGGACAGGGGGCCGACGCCTACGAGCAGTACTTC.